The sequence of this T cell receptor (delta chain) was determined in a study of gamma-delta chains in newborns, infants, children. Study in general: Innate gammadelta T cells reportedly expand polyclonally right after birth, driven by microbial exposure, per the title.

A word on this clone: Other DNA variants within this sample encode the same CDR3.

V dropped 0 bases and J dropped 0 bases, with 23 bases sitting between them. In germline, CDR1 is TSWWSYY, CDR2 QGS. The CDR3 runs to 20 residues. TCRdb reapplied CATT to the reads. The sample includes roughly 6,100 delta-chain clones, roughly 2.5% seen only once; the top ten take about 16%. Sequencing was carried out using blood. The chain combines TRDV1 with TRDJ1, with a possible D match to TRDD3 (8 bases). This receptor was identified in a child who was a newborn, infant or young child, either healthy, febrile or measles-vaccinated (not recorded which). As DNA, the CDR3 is TGTGCTCTTGGGGAACTGCTTCCTAGTACTGGGGGCCTTTACACCGATAAACTCATCTTT. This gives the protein CALGELLPSTGGLYTDKLIF.